Following are 29 T cell receptor beta chains from one sample sequenced in a study of shared clonotypes between healthy human individuals. The protocol was immunoSEQ multiplex PCR, while the TCRdb copy is restricted to in-frame clones and leaves out a portion. The repertoire holds about 2.1 million clones, roughly 95% seen once, with less than 2% in the top ten. Naive CD8 cells comprised CD45RO-negative, CCR7-positively selected cells, excluding terminally differentiated effector memory CD45RA+ cells. The specimen sequenced was naive CD8+ T cells from PBMCs. These receptors came from a young man in good health. Some clones in this sample may be carry-over from other donors' samples.

The V and J genes are TRBV18 and TRBJ1-2, with 7 nucleotides matching TRBD1. The CDR3 spans 13 residues. The ends lost 0 bases at V and 8 bases at J; junction bases unmatched: 3. Per the germline V gene, CDR1 is KGHSH and CDR2 is LQKENI. CDR3 nucleotides: TGTGCCAGCTCACCACCGCAAGGGGGCGGCTACACCTTC. Encoded protein: CASSPPQGGGYTF.

V gene TRBV5-8 combines with J gene TRBJ2-7; 9 nucleotides line up with TRBD1. Trimming cost V 5 bases and J 3 bases; bases outside gene matches: 9. The CDR3 spans 15 residues. Germline values: CDR1 SGHTS, CDR2 YDEGEE. As DNA, the CDR3 is TGTGCCAGCAGGGCCGGGACAGGGCGTTACTACGAGCAGTACTTC. Protein sequence: CASRAGTGRYYEQYF.

Details on this clone: Likely a read error: the CDR3 ends without its conserved phenylalanine or tryptophan. Because the CDR3's place on the DNA is in doubt, the DNA is left out and the CDR3 is given as listed by TCRdb. The chain is built from TRBV30 and TRBJ1-1; TRBD1, the table's D call, lacks a check against the DNA. Germline CDR1 reads GTSNPN; CDR2 reads SVGIG (reference sequence). The CDR3 adds up to 10 amino acids, both ends counted. CDR3: CAWSVPGQGI.

The gene calls are TRBV28 and TRBJ2-3; the D call may be TRBD1 or TRBD2 (5 bases each). The germline V gene encodes CDR1 MDHEN and CDR2 SYDVKM. The CDR3 consists of 14 residues. The ends were cut back, 8 bases at V and 5 bases at J, with 17 bases in the middle. Here the CDR3 DNA reads TGTGCCAGCGGGTGGGGGTCCCAAATAGATACGCAGTATTTT. It specifies CASGWGSQIDTQYF.

The V gene is TRBV30, the J gene TRBJ2-7; D perhaps matches TRBD2 (6 bases). The germline gives CDR1 GTSNPN, CDR2 SVGIG (reference sequence). The CDR3 length is 14 residues. Trimming pared 0 bases from V and 3 bases from J, leaving 12 bases between. In nucleotides, the CDR3 is TGTGCCTGGAGTGTACCCCGGGAGCTCTACGAGCAGTACTTC. Its protein is CAWSVPRELYEQYF.

The V and J genes are TRBV19 and TRBJ2-3; 8 bases map to TRBD2. Germline trimming cut 7 bases from V and 0 bases from J; bases unmatched to any gene: 12. The CDR3 length is 17 residues. Germline-derived CDR1 and CDR2 are LNHDA and SQIVND (reference sequence). The CDR3 region has the DNA TGTGCCAGTACCCACACTGGGGCTAGCGGGAGCACAGATACGCAGTATTTT. Translation: CASTHTGASGSTDTQYF.

The chain carries TRBV10-3 and TRBJ1-2; the D is unclear. CDR1 is ENHRY and CDR2 is SYGVKD in the germline V gene. CDR3 length equals 11 residues. Trimming took off 4 bases at V and 8 bases at J, with 8 bases between the two ends. The CDR3 reads CAISGGEGYTF. DNA of the CDR3: TGTGCCATCAGTGGCGGGGAGGGCTACACCTTC.

The J gene is TRBJ1-1, the V gene TRBV7-2; tentative D call: TRBD1 (6 bases). The CDR3 covers 15 residues. Between the trimmed V and J ends, which lost 3 bases and 3 bases, there was a span of 14 bases. Germline CDR1 is SGHTA and CDR2 is FQGNSA. The CDR3 here is CASSFNPRGDTEAFF. CDR3 nucleotide sequence: TGTGCCAGCAGCTTCAACCCCAGGGGAGACACTGAAGCTTTCTTT. Drawing the rest from reference TRBV7-2 and TRBJ1-1, the complete variable domain is GAGVSQSPSNKVTEKGKDVELRCDPISGHTALYWYRQSLGQGLEFLIYFQGNSAPDKSGLPSDRFSAERTGGSVSTLTIQRTQQEDSAVYLCASSFNPRGDTEAFFGQGTRLTVV.

The gene calls are TRBV28 and TRBJ2-1; the match to TRBD2 covers 7 bases. The V segment lost 6 bases and the J segment 0 bases; nucleotides outside the gene matches: 8. The CDR3 is made up of 16 amino acids. Germline CDR1 and CDR2: MDHEN and SYDVKM. CDR3 protein: CASRSQTSSSYNEQFF. The CDR3, as DNA: TGTGCCAGCAGATCCCAGACTAGCAGCTCCTACAATGAGCAGTTCTTC.

The rearrangement uses TRBV7-3 and TRBJ2-3, with TRBD2 identical over 11 bases. Per the germline V gene, CDR1 is SGHTA and CDR2 is FQGTGA. The CDR3 is made up of 21 amino acids. V dropped 2 bases and J dropped 1; count of bases not matched to a gene: 17. The CDR3 here is CASSLWGPSGRTGSGTDTQYF. The CDR3 nucleotides are TGTGCCAGCAGCTTATGGGGTCCTAGCGGGAGGACGGGGTCCGGCACAGATACGCAGTATTTT.

The chain is built from TRBV4-3 and TRBJ1-2, with TRBD1 identical over 7 bases. Losses at the gene ends were 0 bases for V and 8 bases for J; bases not matched to a gene: 12. CDR1 and CDR2 from the germline V gene are LGHNA and YSLEER. This CDR3 is built from 16 residues. CDR3 sequence: CASSQDWEGANWGYTF. In DNA form, the CDR3 reads TGCGCCAGCAGCCAAGATTGGGAGGGGGCGAATTGGGGCTACACCTTC.

The table lists this clone with a count of one. The chain employs TRBV27 and TRBJ1-4; 9 bases line up with TRBD1. The V gene's germline CDR1 is MNHEY and CDR2 SMNVEV (reference sequence). The junction had 9 bases not matched to a gene; V was cut back by 5 bases and J by 11 bases. The CDR3 is 14 amino acids. CDR3 nucleotide sequence: TGTGCCAGCAGTACTCGGACAGGGGAGATGAAACTGTTTTTT. This translates into CASSTRTGEMKLFF.

The rearrangement links TRBV27 to TRBJ2-7; possible D gene TRBD1, 6 bases. Germline V gene sequence: CDR1 MNHEY, CDR2 SMNVEV (reference sequence). V gave up 6 bases and J gave up 6 bases, with 12 bases separating them. This CDR3 spans 12 amino acids. DNA for the CDR3: TGTGCCAGCAGCCAAGGGACAACCGAGCAGTACTTC. Amino acid sequence: CASSQGTTEQYF.

The gene calls are TRBV2 and TRBJ1-2; TRBD1 matches 7 bases. V shed 1 base, J shed 0 bases, and the junction held 11 bases outside the gene matches. There are 18 residues in the CDR3. The V gene's germline CDR1 is SNHLY and CDR2 FYNNEI. Here the CDR3 DNA reads TGTGCCAGCAGTGAAGGGCCCGGGGACAGCTGGTCTAACTATGGCTACACCTTC. Translating it yields CASSEGPGDSWSNYGYTF.

V gene TRBV5-6 combines with J gene TRBJ1-4, with D perhaps TRBD1 (6 bases). The CDR3 runs 12 residues. V was shortened by 5 bases and J by 7 bases, with 9 bases between the two germline ends. Germline V CDR1 and CDR2: SGHDT, YYEEEE. This CDR3 reads CASRRGGEKLFF. The DNA for the CDR3 is TGTGCCAGCAGAAGAGGGGGTGAAAAACTGTTTTTT.

The V gene is TRBV7-6, the J gene TRBJ2-3; 7 bases match TRBD2. Germline V gene sequence: CDR1 SGHVS, CDR2 FNYEAQ. This CDR3 contains 15 residues. V was pared by 1 base and J by 6 bases, with 7 bases of the junction left unmatched. CDR3 protein: CASSLDGRSIDTQYF. The DNA for the CDR3 is TGTGCCAGCAGCTTAGACGGGAGGAGTATCGATACGCAGTATTTT.

The chain uses TRBV13 and TRBJ2-6; 11 nucleotides match TRBD2. Germline values: CDR1 PRHDT, CDR2 FYEKMQ (reference sequence). V shed 0 bases and J 1 base; nucleotides not matched to a gene: 2. This CDR3 has 18 amino acids. The CDR3 loop reads CASSLGLAGESGANVLTF. The CDR3 DNA follows: TGTGCCAGCAGCTTAGGACTAGCGGGAGAGTCTGGGGCCAACGTCCTGACTTTC.

The rearrangement uses TRBV2 and TRBJ2-7, with 7 bases aligning to TRBD2. The V segment lost 4 bases and the J segment 6 bases; nucleotides outside the gene matches: 12. The germline CDR1 and CDR2 sequences are SNHLY and FYNNEI. CDR3 length: 15 amino acids. CDR3 residues: CASSGLRAGIGEQYF. DNA of the CDR3: TGTGCCAGCAGTGGTTTGCGAGCGGGAATAGGCGAGCAGTACTTC.

The chain joins TRBV2 to TRBJ2-7; D is perhaps TRBD1 (6 bases). V lost 7 bases and J 4 bases, leaving 20 bases between the germline ends. CDR3 length: 15 residues. Germline CDR1 reads SNHLY; CDR2 reads FYNNEI. CDR3 residues: CASIPRTARSYEQYF. Written as DNA, the CDR3 is TGTGCCAGCATACCCAGGACAGCCAGATCGTACGAGCAGTACTTC.

The genes are TRBV19 and TRBJ2-7, with D unresolved. V was shortened by 2 bases and J by 3 bases, with 11 bases between the two germline ends. The CDR3 totals 14 residues. From germline, CDR1 is LNHDA and CDR2 SQIVND (reference sequence). CDR3 in DNA: TGTGCCAGTAGTATACGTGTACAGAACTACGAGCAGTACTTC. Translating it yields CASSIRVQNYEQYF.

The chain links TRBV2 to TRBJ1-2; the D is unclear. CDR3 size: 16 residues. The V end was cut by 3 bases, the J end by 8 bases, with 22 bases between. Germline loops: CDR1 SNHLY, CDR2 FYNNEI. CDR3 nucleotides: TGTGCCAGCAGTGACCCCACTGGACCGGTCAAGGAGGGCTACACCTTC. Amino acid sequence: CASSDPTGPVKEGYTF.

In its sample, this clone was seen once. The chain recombines TRBV4-3 with TRBJ1-4; a weak D match, TRBD1 (6 bases). V was clipped by 0 bases and J by 3 bases, with 20 bases between them. The CDR3 is 19 amino acids. Germline values: CDR1 LGHNA, CDR2 YSLEER. The CDR3 sequence is CASSQDDISLGAANEKLFF. DNA for the CDR3: TGCGCCAGCAGCCAAGATGACATTAGTCTGGGGGCGGCTAATGAAAAACTGTTTTTT.

V gene TRBV5-4 combines with J gene TRBJ2-7, with D perhaps given as TRBD1 or TRBD2 (6 bases each). The length of the CDR3 is 12 residues. Per germline, CDR1 SGHNT and CDR2 YYREEE (reference sequence). Trimming left V 3 bases short and J 7 bases short, with 11 bases between. CDR3 coding DNA: TGTGCCAGCAGCTGGGGGGCGGGGGAGCAGTACTTC. This translates into CASSWGAGEQYF.

The V gene is TRBV6-1, the J gene TRBJ1-2; possible D gene TRBD1, 5 bases. CDR1 is MNHNS, CDR2 SASEGT, per germline. Trimming left V 4 bases short and J 2 bases short, with 14 bases between. The CDR3 is 15 amino acids. The CDR3, as DNA: TGTGCCAGCAGTGCCACACGGGGGGAGAACTATGGCTACACCTTC. It is translated as CASSATRGENYGYTF.

J is TRBJ2-7 and V is TRBV27; TRBD1 matches at 10 bases. The ends lost 5 bases at V and 4 bases at J; junction bases unmatched: 8. Germline CDR1 is MNHEY and CDR2 is SMNVEV (reference sequence). This CDR3 spans 15 amino acids. The CDR3 nucleotides are TGTGCCAGCAGTCCCGGGACAGGGGTTCAATACGAGCAGTACTTC. Its translation: CASSPGTGVQYEQYF.

The V and J genes are TRBV7-6 and TRBJ2-7; D possibly corresponds to TRBD1 (6 bases). The germline CDR1 and CDR2 sequences are SGHVS and FNYEAQ. The ends were cut back, 4 bases at V and 5 bases at J, with 18 bases in the middle. CDR3 length: 15 amino acids. CDR3 protein: CASSSRQGHLDEQYF. The CDR3 DNA reads as TGTGCCAGCAGCTCCCGGCAGGGGCATCTGGACGAGCAGTACTTC.

The chain combines TRBV11-2 with TRBJ2-7; TRBD2 aligns across 10 bases. The length of the CDR3 is 15 residues. The germline gives CDR1 SGHAT, CDR2 FQNNGV. Trimming removed 5 bases from V and 3 bases from J; junction bases left unmatched: 7. This chain's CDR3 is CASSLGASGGYEQYF. For the CDR3, the DNA is TGTGCCAGCAGCCTGGGGGCTAGCGGGGGCTACGAGCAGTACTTC.

With respect to this clone: The identical CDR3 is also encoded by other nucleotide sequences in the sample. This rearrangement joins TRBV27 to TRBJ2-7; 7 positions match TRBD1. With 2 bases clipped from V and 3 bases from J, the junction kept 1 base outside the gene matches. This CDR3 region has 13 residues. Germline CDR1 reads MNHEY; CDR2 reads SMNVEV (reference sequence). The CDR3 protein is CASSLGDSYEQYF. DNA of the CDR3: TGTGCCAGCAGTTTAGGGGACAGCTACGAGCAGTACTTC.

Regarding this clone: Other DNA sequences of this sample code for an identical CDR3. The J gene is TRBJ2-7, the V gene TRBV7-9; no definite D call. Trimming removed 2 bases from V and 2 bases from J, with 10 bases in between. Germline loops: CDR1 SEHNR, CDR2 FQNEAQ (reference sequence). The CDR3 sequence is 14 residues long. CDR3 DNA sequence: TGTGCCAGCAGCTTATCCGGGCCGGCCTACGAGCAGTACTTC. It translates to CASSLSGPAYEQYF.